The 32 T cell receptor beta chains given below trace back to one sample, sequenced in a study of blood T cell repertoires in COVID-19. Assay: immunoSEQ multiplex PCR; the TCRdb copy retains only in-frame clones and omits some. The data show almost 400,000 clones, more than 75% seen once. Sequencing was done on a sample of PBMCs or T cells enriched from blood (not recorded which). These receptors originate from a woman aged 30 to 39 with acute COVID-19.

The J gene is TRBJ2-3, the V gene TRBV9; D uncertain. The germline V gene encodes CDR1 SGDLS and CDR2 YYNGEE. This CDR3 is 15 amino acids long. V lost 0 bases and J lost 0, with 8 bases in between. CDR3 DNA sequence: TGTGCCAGCAGCGTAGGTCTCCTTAGCACAGATACGCAGTATTTT. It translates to CASSVGLLSTDTQYF.

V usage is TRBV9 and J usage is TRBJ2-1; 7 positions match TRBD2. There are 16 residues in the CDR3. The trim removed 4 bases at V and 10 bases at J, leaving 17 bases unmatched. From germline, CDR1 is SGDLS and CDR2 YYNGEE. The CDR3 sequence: CASSPYASPRGSEQFF. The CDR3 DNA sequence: TGTGCCAGCAGCCCATATGCAAGCCCGCGGGGGAGCGAGCAGTTCTTC.

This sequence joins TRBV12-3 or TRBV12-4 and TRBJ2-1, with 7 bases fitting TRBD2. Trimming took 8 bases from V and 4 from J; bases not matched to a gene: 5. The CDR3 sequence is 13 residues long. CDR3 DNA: TGTGCCAGCGGGGGGGGGTCTTACAATGAGCAGTTCTTC. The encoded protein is CASGGGSYNEQFF.

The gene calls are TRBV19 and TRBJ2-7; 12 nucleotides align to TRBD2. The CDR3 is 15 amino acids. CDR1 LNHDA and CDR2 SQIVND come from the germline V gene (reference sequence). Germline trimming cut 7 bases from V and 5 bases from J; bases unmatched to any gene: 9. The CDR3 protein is CASTPSSGGAHEQYF. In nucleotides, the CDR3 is TGTGCCAGTACCCCATCTAGCGGGGGGGCCCACGAGCAGTACTTC.

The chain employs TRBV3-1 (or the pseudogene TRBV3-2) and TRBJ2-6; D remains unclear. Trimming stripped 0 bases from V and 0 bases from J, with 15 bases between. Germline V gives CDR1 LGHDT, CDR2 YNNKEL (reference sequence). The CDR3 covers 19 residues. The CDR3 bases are TGTGCCAGCAGCCAAGATCAGTTTGGCAGTTACTCTGGGGCCAACGTCCTGACTTTC. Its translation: CASSQDQFGSYSGANVLTF.

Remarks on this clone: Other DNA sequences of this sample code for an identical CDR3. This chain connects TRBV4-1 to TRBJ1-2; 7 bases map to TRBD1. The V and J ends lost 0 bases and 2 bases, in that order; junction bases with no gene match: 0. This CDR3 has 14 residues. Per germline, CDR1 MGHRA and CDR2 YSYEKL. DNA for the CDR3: TGCGCCAGCAGCCAAGACAGGGGGAACTATGGCTACACCTTC. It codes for CASSQDRGNYGYTF.

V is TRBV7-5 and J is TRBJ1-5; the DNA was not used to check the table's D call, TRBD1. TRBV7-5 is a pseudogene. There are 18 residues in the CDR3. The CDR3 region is CVRSHGPAGTGEYQPQHF. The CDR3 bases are TGTGTCAGAAGCCACGGTCCCGCCGGGACAGGAGAATATCAGCCCCAGCATTTT.

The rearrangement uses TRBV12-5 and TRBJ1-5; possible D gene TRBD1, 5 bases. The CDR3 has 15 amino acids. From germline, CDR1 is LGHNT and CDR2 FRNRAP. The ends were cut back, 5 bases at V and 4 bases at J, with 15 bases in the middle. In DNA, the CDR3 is TGTGCTAGTGGTCCTCGAGGGAGGGGTAATCAGCCCCAGCATTTT. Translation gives CASGPRGRGNQPQHF. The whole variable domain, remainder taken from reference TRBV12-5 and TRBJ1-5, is DARVTQTPRHKVTEMGQEVTMRCQPILGHNTVFWYRQTMMQGLELLAYFRNRAPLDDSGMPKDRFSAEMPDATLATLKIQPSEPRDSAVYFCASGPRGRGNQPQHFGDGTRLSIL.

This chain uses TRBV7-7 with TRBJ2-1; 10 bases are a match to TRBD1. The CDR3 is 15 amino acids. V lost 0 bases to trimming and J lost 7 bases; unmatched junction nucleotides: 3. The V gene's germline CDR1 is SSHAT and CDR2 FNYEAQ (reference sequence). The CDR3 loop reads CASSLAGTGENEQFF. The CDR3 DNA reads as TGTGCCAGCAGCTTAGCCGGGACAGGGGAAAATGAGCAGTTCTTC.

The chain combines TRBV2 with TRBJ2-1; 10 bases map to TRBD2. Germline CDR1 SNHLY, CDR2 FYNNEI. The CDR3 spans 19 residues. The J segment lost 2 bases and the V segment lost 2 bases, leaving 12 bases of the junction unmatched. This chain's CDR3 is CASSESWLAGVRPYNEQFF. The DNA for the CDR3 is TGTGCCAGCAGTGAATCTTGGCTAGCGGGGGTACGACCCTACAATGAGCAGTTCTTC.

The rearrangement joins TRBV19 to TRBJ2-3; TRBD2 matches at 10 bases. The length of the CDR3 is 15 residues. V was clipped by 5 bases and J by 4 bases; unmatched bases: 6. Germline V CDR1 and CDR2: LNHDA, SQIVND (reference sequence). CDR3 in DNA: TGTGCCAGTAGTCGGCTAGCGGGAGATCCAGATACGCAGTATTTT. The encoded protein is CASSRLAGDPDTQYF.

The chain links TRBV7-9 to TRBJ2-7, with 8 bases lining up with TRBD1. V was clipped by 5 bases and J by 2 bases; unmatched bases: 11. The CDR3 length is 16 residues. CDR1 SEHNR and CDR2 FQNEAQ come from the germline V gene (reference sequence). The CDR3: CASSDKQGVRTYEQYF. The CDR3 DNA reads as TGTGCCAGCAGCGATAAACAGGGGGTAAGAACCTACGAGCAGTACTTC.

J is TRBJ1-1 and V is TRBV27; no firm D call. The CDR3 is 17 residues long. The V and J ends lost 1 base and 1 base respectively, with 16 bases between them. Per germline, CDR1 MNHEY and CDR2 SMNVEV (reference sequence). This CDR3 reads CASSLYGQAGRNTEAFF. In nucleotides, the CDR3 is TGTGCCAGCAGTTTATATGGGCAGGCGGGTCGGAACACTGAAGCTTTCTTT.

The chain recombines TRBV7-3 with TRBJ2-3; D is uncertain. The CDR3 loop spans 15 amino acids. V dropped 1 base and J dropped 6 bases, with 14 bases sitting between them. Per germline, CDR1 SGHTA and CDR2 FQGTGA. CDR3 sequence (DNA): TGTGCCAGCAGCTTAATCAACGCCCCCGGGGATACGCAGTATTTT. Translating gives CASSLINAPGDTQYF.

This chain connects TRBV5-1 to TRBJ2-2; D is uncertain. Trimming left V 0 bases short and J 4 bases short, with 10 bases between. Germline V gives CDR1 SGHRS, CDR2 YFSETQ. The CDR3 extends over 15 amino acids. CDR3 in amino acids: CASSLDTGPTGELFF. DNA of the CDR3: TGCGCCAGCAGCTTGGACACGGGTCCCACCGGGGAGCTGTTTTTT.

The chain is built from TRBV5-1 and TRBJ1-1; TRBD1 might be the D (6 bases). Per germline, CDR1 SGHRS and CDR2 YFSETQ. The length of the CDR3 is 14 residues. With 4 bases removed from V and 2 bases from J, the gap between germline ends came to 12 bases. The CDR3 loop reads CASSTGSPNTEAFF. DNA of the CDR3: TGCGCCAGCAGCACAGGGTCTCCAAACACTGAAGCTTTCTTT.

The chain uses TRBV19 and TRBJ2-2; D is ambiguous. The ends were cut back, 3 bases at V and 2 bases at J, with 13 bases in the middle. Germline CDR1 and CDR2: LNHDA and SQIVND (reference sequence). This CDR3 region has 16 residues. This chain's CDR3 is CASSIRSIINTGELFF. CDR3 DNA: TGTGCCAGTAGTATCCGGTCCATAATAAACACCGGGGAGCTGTTTTTT.

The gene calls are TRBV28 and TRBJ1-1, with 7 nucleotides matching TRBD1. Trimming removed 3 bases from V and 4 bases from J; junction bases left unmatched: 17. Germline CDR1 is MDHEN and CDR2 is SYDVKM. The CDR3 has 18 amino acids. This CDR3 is CASSFPRDRVGSSTEAFF. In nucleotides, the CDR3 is TGTGCCAGCAGTTTTCCCCGAGACAGGGTAGGATCGTCCACTGAAGCTTTCTTT.

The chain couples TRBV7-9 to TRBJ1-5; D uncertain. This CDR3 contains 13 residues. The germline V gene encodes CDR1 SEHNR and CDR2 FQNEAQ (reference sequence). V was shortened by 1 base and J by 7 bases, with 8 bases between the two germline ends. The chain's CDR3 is CASSLGQFQPQHF. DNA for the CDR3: TGTGCCAGCAGCTTAGGGCAGTTCCAGCCCCAGCATTTT. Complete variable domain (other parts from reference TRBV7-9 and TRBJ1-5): DTGVSQNPRHKITKRGQNVTFRCDPISEHNRLYWYRQTLGQGPEFLTYFQNEAQLEKSRLLSDRFSAERPKGSFSTLEIQRTEQGDSAMYLCASSLGQFQPQHFGDGTRLSIL.

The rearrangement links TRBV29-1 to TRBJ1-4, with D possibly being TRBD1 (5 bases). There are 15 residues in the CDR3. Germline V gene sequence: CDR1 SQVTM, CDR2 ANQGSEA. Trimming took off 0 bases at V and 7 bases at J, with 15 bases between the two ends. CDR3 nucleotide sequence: TGCAGCGTTGAAGATGGGGAGGGGCCGCGTGAAAAACTGTTTTTT. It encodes CSVEDGEGPREKLFF.

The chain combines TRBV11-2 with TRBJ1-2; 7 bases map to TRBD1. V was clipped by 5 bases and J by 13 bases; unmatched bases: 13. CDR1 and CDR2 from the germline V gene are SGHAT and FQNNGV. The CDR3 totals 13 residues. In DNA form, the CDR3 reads TGTGCCAGCAGCGTAAATTGGGGACAGCCTTCCACCTTC. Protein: CASSVNWGQPSTF. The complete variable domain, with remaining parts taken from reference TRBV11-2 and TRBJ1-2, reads EAGVAQSPRYKIIEKRQSVAFWCNPISGHATLYWYQQILGQGPKLLIQFQNNGVVDDSQLPKDRFSAERLKGVDSTLKIQPAKLEDSAVYLCASSVNWGQPSTFGSGTRLTVV.

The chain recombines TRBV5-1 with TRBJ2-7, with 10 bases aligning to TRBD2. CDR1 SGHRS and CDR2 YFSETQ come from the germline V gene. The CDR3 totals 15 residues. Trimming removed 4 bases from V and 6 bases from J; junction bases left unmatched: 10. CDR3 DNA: TGCGCCAGCAGCGTGCTAGCGGGGGCACGGGGCGAGCAGTACTTC. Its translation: CASSVLAGARGEQYF. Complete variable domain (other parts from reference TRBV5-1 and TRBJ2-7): KAGVTQTPRYLIKTRGQQVTLSCSPISGHRSVSWYQQTPGQGLQFLFEYFSETQRNKGNFPGRFSGRQFSNSRSEMNVSTLELGDSALYLCASSVLAGARGEQYFGPGTRLTVT.

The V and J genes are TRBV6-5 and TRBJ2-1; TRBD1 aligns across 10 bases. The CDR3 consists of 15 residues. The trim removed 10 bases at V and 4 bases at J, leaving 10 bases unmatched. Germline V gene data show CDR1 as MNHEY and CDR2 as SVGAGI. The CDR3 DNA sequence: TGTGCCATCAGGGGAAGGGGACAGGGGTACAATGAGCAGTTCTTC. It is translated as CAIRGRGQGYNEQFF.

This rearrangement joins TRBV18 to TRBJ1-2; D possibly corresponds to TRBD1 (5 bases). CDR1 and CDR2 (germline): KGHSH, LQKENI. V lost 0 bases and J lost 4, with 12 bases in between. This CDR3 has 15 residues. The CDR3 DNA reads TGTGCCAGCTCACCACCGGACACTCCGGGCTATGGCTACACCTTC. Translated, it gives CASSPPDTPGYGYTF.

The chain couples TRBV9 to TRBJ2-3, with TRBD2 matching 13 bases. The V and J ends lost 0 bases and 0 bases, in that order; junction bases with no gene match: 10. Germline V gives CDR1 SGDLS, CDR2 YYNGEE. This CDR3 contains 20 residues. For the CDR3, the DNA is TGTGCCAGCAGCGTAGGTAGGGGGACTAGCGGGAAGTCTAGCACAGATACGCAGTATTTT. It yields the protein CASSVGRGTSGKSSTDTQYF.

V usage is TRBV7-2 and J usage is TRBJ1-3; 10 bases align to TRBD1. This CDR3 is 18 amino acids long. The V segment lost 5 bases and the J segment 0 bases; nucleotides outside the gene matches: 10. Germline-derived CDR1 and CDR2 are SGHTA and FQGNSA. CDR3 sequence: CASSTPRQGAISGNTIYF. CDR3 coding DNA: TGTGCCAGCAGCACTCCCCGACAGGGGGCGATCTCTGGAAACACCATATATTTT.

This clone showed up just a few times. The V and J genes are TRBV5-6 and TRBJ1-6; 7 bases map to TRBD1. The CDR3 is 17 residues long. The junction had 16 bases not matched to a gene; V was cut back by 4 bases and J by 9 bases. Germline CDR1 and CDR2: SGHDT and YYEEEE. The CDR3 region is CASSIGPTGRGLSPLHF. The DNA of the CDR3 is TGTGCCAGCAGCATAGGGCCGACAGGGCGAGGCCTTTCACCCCTCCACTTT.

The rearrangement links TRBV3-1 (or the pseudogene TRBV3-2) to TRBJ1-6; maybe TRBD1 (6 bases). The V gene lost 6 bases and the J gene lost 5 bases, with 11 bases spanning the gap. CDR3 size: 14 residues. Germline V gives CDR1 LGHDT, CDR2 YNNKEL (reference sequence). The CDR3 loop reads CASSDRNNNSPLHF. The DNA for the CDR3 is TGTGCCAGCAGTGACAGGAACAATAATTCACCCCTCCACTTT.

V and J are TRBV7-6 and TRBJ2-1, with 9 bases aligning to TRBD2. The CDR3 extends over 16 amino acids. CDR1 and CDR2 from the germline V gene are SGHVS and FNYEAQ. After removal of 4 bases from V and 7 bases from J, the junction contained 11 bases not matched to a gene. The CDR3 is CASSSLAGGSGNEQFF. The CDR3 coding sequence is TGTGCCAGCAGCTCCTTGGCGGGGGGGTCTGGAAATGAGCAGTTCTTC.

The CDR3 region has the DNA TGTGCCAGCAGCCGGCATGCAGGGGAATCCTACAATGAGCAGTTCTTC. Translated, it gives CASSRHAGESYNEQFF. V and J are TRBV5-6 and TRBJ2-1; a weak D match, TRBD1 (6 bases). The CDR3 consists of 16 residues. Between the trimmed V and J ends, which lost 4 bases and 1 base, there was a span of 15 bases. CDR1 and CDR2 (germline): SGHDT, YYEEEE.

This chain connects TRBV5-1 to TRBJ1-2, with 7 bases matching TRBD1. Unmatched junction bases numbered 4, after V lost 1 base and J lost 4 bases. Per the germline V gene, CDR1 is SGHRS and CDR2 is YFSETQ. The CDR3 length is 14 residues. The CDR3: CASSLTGDSYGYTF. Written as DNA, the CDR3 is TGCGCCAGCAGCTTGACAGGGGATAGCTATGGCTACACCTTC.

The CDR3 loop reads CSVEGQGAEAFF. The CDR3 nucleotides are TGCAGCGTTGAAGGACAGGGGGCCGAAGCTTTCTTT. The chain is built from TRBV29-1 and TRBJ1-1; TRBD1 aligns across 10 bases. Germline V lookup: CDR1 SQVTM, CDR2 ANQGSEA. The length of the CDR3 is 12 residues. The V and J ends lost 1 base and 8 bases, in that order; junction bases with no gene match: 1.